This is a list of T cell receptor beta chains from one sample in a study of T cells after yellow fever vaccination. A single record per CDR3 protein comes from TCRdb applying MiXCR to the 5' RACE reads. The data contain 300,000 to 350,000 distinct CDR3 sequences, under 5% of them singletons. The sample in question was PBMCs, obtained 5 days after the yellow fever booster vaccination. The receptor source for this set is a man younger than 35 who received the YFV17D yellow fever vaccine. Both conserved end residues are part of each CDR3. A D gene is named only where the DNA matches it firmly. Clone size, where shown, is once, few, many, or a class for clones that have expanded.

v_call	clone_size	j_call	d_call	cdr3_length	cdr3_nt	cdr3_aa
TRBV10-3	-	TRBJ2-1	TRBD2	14	TGTGCCATCAGTGCGTCTAGCGGGGCCTCTGAGCAGTTCTTC	CAISASSGASEQFF
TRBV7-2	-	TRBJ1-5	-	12	TGTGCCAGCAGCCTCAATATTGAGCCCCAGCATTTT	CASSLNIEPQHF
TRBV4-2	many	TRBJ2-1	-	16	TGTGCCAGCAGCCCATTTGGACAGACGGCGGAAAATGAGCAGTTCTTC	CASSPFGQTAENEQFF
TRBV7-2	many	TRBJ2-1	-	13	TGTGCCAGCAGCTTAGGACCATACAATGAGCAGTTCTTC	CASSLGPYNEQFF
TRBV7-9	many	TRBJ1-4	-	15	TGTGCCAGCAGCTTAGGGTCCAGGGTTAATGAAAAACTGTTTTTT	CASSLGSRVNEKLFF
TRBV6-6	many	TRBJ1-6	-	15	TGTGCCAGCAGCGACAGTCTCTCCTATAATTCACCCCTCCACTTT	CASSDSLSYNSPLHF
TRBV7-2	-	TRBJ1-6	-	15	TGTGCCAGCAGCTTAGTTGCAGGGGATAATTCACCCCTCCACTTT	CASSLVAGDNSPLHF
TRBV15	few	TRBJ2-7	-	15	TGTGCCACCAGCAGAGATCCCGGGGGCGGCTACGAGCAGTACTTC	CATSRDPGGGYEQYF
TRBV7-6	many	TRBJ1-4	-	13	TGTGCCAGCAGCTTTTCCAGAGGCGAAAAACTGTTTTTT	CASSFSRGEKLFF
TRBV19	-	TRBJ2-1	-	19	TGTGCCAGTAGTACAGACCCTCGCCTAGACGGGCGGGGCTACAATGAGCAGTTCTTC	CASSTDPRLDGRGYNEQFF
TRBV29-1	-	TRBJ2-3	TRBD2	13	TGCAGCGTTGACAGCGGGGGGGCAAATACGCAGTATTTT	CSVDSGGANTQYF
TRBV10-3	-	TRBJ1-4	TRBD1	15	TGTGCCATCAGTGATACAGGGGGTAATAATGAAAAACTGTTTTTT	CAISDTGGNNEKLFF
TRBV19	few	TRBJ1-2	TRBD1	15	TGTGCCAGTAGTGGGGGACAGAAGACTAACTATGGCTACACCTTC	CASSGGQKTNYGYTF
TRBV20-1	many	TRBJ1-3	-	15	TGCAGTGCTAGAGGCGGCAGTTTCTCTGGAAACACCATATATTTT	CSARGGSFSGNTIYF
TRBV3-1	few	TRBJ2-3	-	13	TGTGCCAGCGGACCGACTAGCACAGATACGCAGTATTTT	CASGPTSTDTQYF
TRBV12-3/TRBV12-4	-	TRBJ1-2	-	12	TGTGCCAGCAGTTTAGAGTTATATGGCTACACCTTC	CASSLELYGYTF
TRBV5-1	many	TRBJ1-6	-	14	TGCGCCAGCAGCCACAGGGAAAGGAATTCACCCCTCCACTTT	CASSHRERNSPLHF
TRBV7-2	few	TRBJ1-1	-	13	TGTGCCAGCAGCTCACGACAATTATCTGAAGCTTTCTTT	CASSSRQLSEAFF
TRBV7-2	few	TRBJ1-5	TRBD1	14	TGTGCCAGCAGCATGGACAGGGCCAATCAGCCCCAGCATTTT	CASSMDRANQPQHF
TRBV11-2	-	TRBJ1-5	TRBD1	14	TGTGCCAGCAGCTTAGGACAGGGCATTCAGCCCCAGCATTTT	CASSLGQGIQPQHF
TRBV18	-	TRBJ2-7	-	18	TGTGCCAGCTCACCACCGCCCCCAGGGGTCGGGCAGTCCTACGAGCAGTACTTC	CASSPPPPGVGQSYEQYF
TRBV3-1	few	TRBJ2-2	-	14	TGTGCCAGCAGCCGGTCTGAGGTGGTCGGGGAGCTGTTTTTT	CASSRSEVVGELFF
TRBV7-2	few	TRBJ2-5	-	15	TGTGCCAGCAGCTTAGGTGTGGCTATCCAAGAGACCCAGTACTTC	CASSLGVAIQETQYF
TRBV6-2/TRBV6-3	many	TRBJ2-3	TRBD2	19	TGTGCCAGCAGTTACTCGATCAGGGATCGGGGGGGCCCGGCCCTGGCGCAGTATTTT	CASSYSIRDRGGPALAQYF
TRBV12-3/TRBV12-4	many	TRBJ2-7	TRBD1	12	TGTGCCAGCAACTCCTACGCGGACAGGAAGTACTTC	CASNSYADRKYF
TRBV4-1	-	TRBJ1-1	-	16	TGCGCCAGCAGCCAAGATAAAGCAGGCCTAAACACTGAAGCTTTCTTT	CASSQDKAGLNTEAFF
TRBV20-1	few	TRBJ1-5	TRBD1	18	TGCAGTGCTACTAAGGGGACAGGGGGTCCTCCTAGCAATCAGCCCCAGCATTTT	CSATKGTGGPPSNQPQHF
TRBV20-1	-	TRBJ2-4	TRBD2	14	TGCAGTGTTTCCGGGGGGGCCGTTGATAACATTCAGTACTTC	CSVSGGAVDNIQYF
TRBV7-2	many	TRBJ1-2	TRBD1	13	TGTGCCAGCAGCCAGGGGACAGACTATGGCTACACCTTC	CASSQGTDYGYTF
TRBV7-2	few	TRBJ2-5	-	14	TGTGCCAGCAGCCAACAGGTTCAGGGTGGGACCCAGTACTTC	CASSQQVQGGTQYF
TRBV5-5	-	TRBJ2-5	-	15	TGTGCCAGCAGCTTGGGGCGGGGTCTCGGCGGGACCCAGTACTTC	CASSLGRGLGGTQYF
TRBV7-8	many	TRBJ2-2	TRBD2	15	TGTGCCAGCAGCTTAGAACTAGCGGGGACCGGGGAGCTGTTTTTT	CASSLELAGTGELFF
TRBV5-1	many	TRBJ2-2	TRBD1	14	TGCGCCAGTCGACAGGGGGTAAACACCGGGGAGCTGTTTTTT	CASRQGVNTGELFF